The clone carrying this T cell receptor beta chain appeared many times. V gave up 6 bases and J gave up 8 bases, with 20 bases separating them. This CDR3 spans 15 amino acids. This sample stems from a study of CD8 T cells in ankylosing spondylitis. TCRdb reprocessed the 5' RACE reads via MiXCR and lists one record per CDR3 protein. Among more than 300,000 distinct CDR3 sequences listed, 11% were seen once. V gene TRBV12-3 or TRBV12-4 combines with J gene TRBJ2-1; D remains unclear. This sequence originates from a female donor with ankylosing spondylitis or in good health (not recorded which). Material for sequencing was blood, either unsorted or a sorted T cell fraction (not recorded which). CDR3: CASSPGWGRVDEQFF. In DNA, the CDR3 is TGTGCCAGCAGCCCCGGATGGGGTAGAGTGGATGAGCAGTTCTTC.